This T cell receptor beta chain was observed in a study of blood T cell repertoires in COVID-19. Profiling relied on immunoSEQ multiplex PCR, and the TCRdb table lists in-frame clones only, not all of them. The sample lists about 230,000 clones, under 90% occurring once. Sequencing was carried out using peripheral blood. The receptor's source is a man aged 50 or older with COVID-19, enrolled during active disease.

The DNA of the CDR3 is TGTGCCAGCAGCCGTGGACAGGGCGAAGCTTTCTTT. It codes for CASSRGQGEAFF. The chain recombines TRBV3-1 (or the pseudogene TRBV3-2) with TRBJ1-1; 8 bases align to TRBD1. V lost 4 bases, J lost 8 bases, and 3 bases stayed unmatched. This CDR3 is built from 12 residues. From germline, CDR1 is LGHDT and CDR2 YNNKEL (reference sequence).